A single sample gave rise to the 5 T cell receptor beta chains below, sequenced in a study of T-cell reconstitution after alpha-beta-depleted transplantation in children (dated by TCRdb to 2016 to 2018). These receptors are not linked to any known antigen. Taken with the paper, the label for treatment or condition translates to: allogeneic hematopoietic cell transplantation with graft depleted of TCRalphabeta T cells and CD19 B cells. Library preparation was by PCR. This sample was sequenced with an Illumina HiSeq 2500. TCR libraries were prepared with molecular barcoding, using unique molecular identifiers to normalize TCRbeta repertoire quantification. TCRdb trimmed public reads at Q25 via fastp, called clones via MiXCR and kept in-frame beta chains. Rows matching on CDR3 protein sequence are summarized as one entry with the most common DNA and genes. This sample has around 300,000 distinct CDR3 sequences in its table, and nearly 8% of those were observed once. 8.5% to 9.5% of the sample is in the top ten clones.

The full study reports these points: Over subsequent months, a decline in hyperexpanded clone frequencies was noted, and after one year, T-cell counts and TCRbeta diversity were mostly ascribed to newly produced T cells.

The source was peripheral blood, collected 360 days after TCRalphabeta/CD19-depleted stem cell transplant. These receptors originate from a female patient aged 2 to 10 who had a stem cell transplant for Fanconi anemia, so the T cells may come from the graft donor.

This clonotype was seen many times. The chain recombines TRBV12-3 or TRBV12-4 with TRBJ2-2; 7 nucleotides align to TRBD2. Germline trimming cut 5 bases from V and 7 bases from J; bases unmatched to any gene: 13. The length of the CDR3 is 16 residues. The CDR3 protein is CASSIWGGSGIGELFF. The CDR3 DNA sequence: TGTGCCAGCAGTATCTGGGGGGGGTCAGGAATCGGGGAGCTGTTTTTT.

This clonotype was counted between two and nine times. This chain joins TRBV4-2 and TRBJ2-1; TRBD2 might be the D (5 bases). Deletions cut 0 bases from V and 2 bases from J, with 14 bases between. There are 17 residues in the CDR3. Germline V gene data show CDR1 as LGHNA and CDR2 as YNFKEQ. The CDR3 DNA reads as TGTGCCAGCAGCCAAGAAGTAAGGACTTGGCCCTACAATGAGCAGTTCTTC. Translating gives CASSQEVRTWPYNEQFF.

This clonotype was detected ten times or more. The V call is TRBV6-4, the J call TRBJ2-3, with D perhaps given as TRBD1 or TRBD2 (5 bases each). CDR3 length equals 15 residues. V lost 3 bases, J lost 0 bases, and 10 bases lay in between. Germline loops: CDR1 MRHNA, CDR2 SNTAGT. CDR3 sequence: CASSDGDRSTDTQYF. The DNA for the CDR3 is TGTGCCAGCAGTGATGGGGACCGCAGCACAGATACGCAGTATTTT.

This clonotype was seen a few times. The J gene is TRBJ2-1, the V gene TRBV7-9; perhaps TRBD1 as D (6 bases). V lost 1 base and J lost 2, with 9 bases in between. Germline V gene lookup returns CDR1 SEHNR and CDR2 FQNEAQ (reference sequence). This CDR3 has 15 residues. CDR3 sequence (DNA): TGTGCCAGCAGCTTAGAAGGGGGACCCTACAATGAGCAGTTCTTC. Its translation is CASSLEGGPYNEQFF.

This chain connects TRBV20-1 to TRBJ1-2; maybe TRBD1 (6 bases). This CDR3 is built from 11 residues. CDR1 is DFQATT and CDR2 is SNEGSKA in the germline V gene (reference sequence). V lost 6 bases, J lost 8 bases, and 13 bases lay in between. CDR3 sequence reads: CSAGGTDGYTF. Written as DNA, the CDR3 is TGCAGTGCAGGGGGTACCGACGGCTACACCTTC.